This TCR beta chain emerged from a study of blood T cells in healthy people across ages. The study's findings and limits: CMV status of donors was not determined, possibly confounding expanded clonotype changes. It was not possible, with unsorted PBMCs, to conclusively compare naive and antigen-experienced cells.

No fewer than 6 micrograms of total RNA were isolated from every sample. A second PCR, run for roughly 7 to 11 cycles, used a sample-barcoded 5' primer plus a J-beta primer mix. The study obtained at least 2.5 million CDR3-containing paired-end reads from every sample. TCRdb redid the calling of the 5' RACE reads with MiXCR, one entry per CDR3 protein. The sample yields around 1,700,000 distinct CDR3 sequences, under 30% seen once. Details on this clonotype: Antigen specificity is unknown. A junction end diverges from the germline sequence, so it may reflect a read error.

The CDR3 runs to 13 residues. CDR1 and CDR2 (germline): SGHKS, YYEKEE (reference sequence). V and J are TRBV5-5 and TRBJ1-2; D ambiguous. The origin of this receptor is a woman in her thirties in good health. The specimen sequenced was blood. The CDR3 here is CTSSLQHSNGYTF. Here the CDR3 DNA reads TGTACCAGCAGCTTACAACATTCCAATGGCTACACCTTC.